The 27 T cell receptor beta chains below were found in one sample sequenced in a study of blood T cell repertoires in COVID-19. Repertoires were generated with immunoSEQ multiplex PCR, while TCRdb's copy carries only in-frame clones and drops some. The sample lists under 250,000 clones, 65% to 90% occurring once. The sequencing input was PBMCs or T cells enriched from blood (not recorded which). The receptors originated from a woman in her forties or fifties with acute COVID-19.

The chain uses TRBV5-1 and TRBJ1-2; 7 nucleotides line up with TRBD1. Germline V gene lookup returns CDR1 SGHRS and CDR2 YFSETQ. This CDR3 contains 16 residues. J gave up 5 bases and V 0 bases, and 10 bases lay outside the gene matches. The CDR3 reads CASSLANRGPFYGYTF. CDR3 DNA sequence: TGCGCCAGCAGCTTGGCAAACAGGGGCCCCTTTTATGGCTACACCTTC.

The gene calls are TRBV5-4 and TRBJ2-1; D is possibly TRBD1 (6 bases). V gave up 1 base and J gave up 5 bases, with 16 bases separating them. The V gene's germline CDR1 is SGHNT and CDR2 YYREEE (reference sequence). This CDR3 has 16 amino acids. CDR3 in amino acids: CASSLWGPMGNNEQFF. As DNA, the CDR3 is TGTGCCAGCAGCTTGTGGGGGCCTATGGGGAACAATGAGCAGTTCTTC.

The chain joins TRBV3-1 (or the pseudogene TRBV3-2) to TRBJ1-2; the D gene is possibly TRBD1 (5 bases). Germline lookup yields CDR1 LGHDT and CDR2 YNNKEL (reference sequence). The CDR3 has 12 amino acids. V lost 6 bases to trimming and J lost 8 bases, with 13 bases between them. The CDR3 loop reads CASSPGLRGYTF. Written as DNA, the CDR3 is TGTGCCAGCAGTCCAGGGCTGCGCGGCTACACCTTC.

This clone was recorded a few times. The rearrangement uses TRBV5-1 and TRBJ1-2, with D tentatively TRBD1 (5 bases). The CDR3 totals 15 residues. Germline loops: CDR1 SGHRS, CDR2 YFSETQ. Trimming stripped 0 bases from V and 6 bases from J, with 15 bases between. CDR3: CASSLDQGNTDGYTF. The CDR3 DNA reads as TGCGCCAGCAGCTTGGACCAGGGAAACACGGATGGCTACACCTTC.

This clone showed up just once. The chain is built from TRBV6-5 and TRBJ1-2, with a tentative D call TRBD1 (6 bases). This CDR3 is built from 13 residues. Per germline, CDR1 MNHEY and CDR2 SVGAGI. Trimming pared 2 bases from V and 4 bases from J, leaving 8 bases between. CDR3 in DNA: TGTGCCAGCAGTTACGACAGGAGCTATGGCTACACCTTC. Translation gives CASSYDRSYGYTF.

This clone occurred once. CDR3 in DNA: TGTGCCAGCAGTCGACAGGGGGATTCACCCCTCCACTTT. Residues: CASSRQGDSPLHF. The chain combines TRBV6-4 with TRBJ1-6, with 9 nucleotides matching TRBD1. The germline V gene encodes CDR1 MRHNA and CDR2 SNTAGT. CDR3 length: 13 residues. After removal of 5 bases from V and 8 bases from J, the junction contained 1 base not matched to a gene.

CDR3 in amino acids: CASSPLPPGQVSEAFF. CDR3 nucleotide sequence: TGTGCCAGCTCACCACTACCTCCGGGACAGGTATCTGAAGCTTTCTTT. The chain couples TRBV18 to TRBJ1-1; 8 positions agree with TRBD1. This CDR3 spans 16 amino acids. Germline CDR1 reads KGHSH; CDR2 reads LQKENI. V lost 1 base and J lost 6; bases outside the gene matches: 10. The entire variable domain, with the rest obtained from reference TRBV18 and TRBJ1-1, is as follows: NAGVMQNPRHLVRRRGQEARLRCSPMKGHSHVYWYRQLPEEGLKFMVYLQKENIIDESGMPKERFSAEFPKEGPSILRIQQVVRGDSAAYFCASSPLPPGQVSEAFFGQGTRLTVV.

V usage is TRBV5-1 and J usage is TRBJ2-5; the D gene is possibly TRBD2 (7 bases). The CDR3 runs 16 residues. V was shortened by 0 bases and J by 1 base, with 13 bases between the two germline ends. Germline V lookup: CDR1 SGHRS, CDR2 YFSETQ. This CDR3 is CASSLGAGASQETQYF. CDR3 DNA sequence: TGCGCCAGCAGCTTGGGGGCGGGGGCGTCCCAAGAGACCCAGTACTTC.

As regards this clone: In the same sample, other DNA sequences code for this CDR3. The chain combines TRBV2 with TRBJ1-5, with TRBD1 as a possible D gene (5 bases). CDR3 length: 13 residues. Germline assignment: CDR1 SNHLY and CDR2 FYNNEI. Between the trimmed V and J ends, which lost 4 bases and 1 base, there was a span of 5 bases. The DNA of the CDR3 is TGTGCCAGCAGTGCAGGGAGCAATCAGCCCCAGCATTTT. Protein: CASSAGSNQPQHF.

The chain links TRBV18 to TRBJ2-5, with 9 bases identical to TRBD2. CDR3 length: 17 residues. Germline V lookup: CDR1 KGHSH, CDR2 LQKENI. The trim removed 0 bases at V and 2 bases at J, leaving 7 bases unmatched. CDR3 region: CASSPPFGGGVQETQYF. The CDR3 DNA reads TGTGCCAGCTCACCACCGTTTGGCGGGGGGGTTCAAGAGACCCAGTACTTC.

About this clone: The sample holds other DNA sequences that translate to the same CDR3. This chain links TRBV18 with TRBJ1-2; D is perhaps TRBD1 (5 bases). Germline values: CDR1 KGHSH, CDR2 LQKENI. V dropped 3 bases and J dropped 3 bases, with 8 bases sitting between them. The CDR3 runs to 13 residues. CDR3 bases: TGTGCCAGCTCACCTGGAGGGGACTATGGCTACACCTTC. It codes for CASSPGGDYGYTF.

This clone was observed a single time. This chain uses TRBV30 with TRBJ2-5, with 8 bases fitting TRBD2. Germline lookup yields CDR1 GTSNPN and CDR2 SVGIG (reference sequence). The CDR3 sequence is 16 residues long. Trimming at V came to 0 bases and at J to 4 bases, leaving 10 bases not matched to a gene. This CDR3 reads CAWSVQRGGLAETQYF. The CDR3 DNA reads TGTGCCTGGAGTGTACAACGGGGGGGCCTCGCAGAGACCCAGTACTTC.

The rearrangement uses TRBV5-1 and TRBJ1-4; 12 bases align to TRBD1. CDR3 length: 16 residues. The V segment lost 3 bases and the J segment 4 bases; nucleotides outside the gene matches: 4. Germline CDR1 is SGHRS and CDR2 is YFSETQ. This CDR3 reads CASSSGQGARNEKLFF. In DNA form, the CDR3 reads TGCGCCAGCAGCTCGGGACAGGGGGCCCGTAATGAAAAACTGTTTTTT.

This clone was recorded a few times. The chain is built from TRBV6-5 and TRBJ1-1, with 9 bases identical to TRBD1. With 8 bases clipped from V and 6 bases from J, the junction kept 7 bases outside the gene matches. This CDR3 spans 13 amino acids. Germline V gene sequence: CDR1 MNHEY, CDR2 SVGAGI. CDR3 DNA sequence: TGTGCCAGCCTCAAACAGGGGGCTTCTGAAGCTTTCTTT. Encoded protein: CASLKQGASEAFF.

This chain links TRBV6-1 with TRBJ2-7; no reliable D call. CDR1 MNHNS and CDR2 SASEGT come from the germline V gene. The CDR3 is made up of 11 amino acids. V lost 7 bases, J lost 6 bases, and 10 bases lay in between. The CDR3 region is CASIRGAEQYF. The CDR3 nucleotides read TGTGCCAGCATCCGAGGTGCCGAGCAGTACTTC.

The rearrangement uses TRBV4-3 and TRBJ1-6; unclear D gene. Looked up from germline, CDR1 is LGHNA and CDR2 is YSLEER. Between the trimmed V and J ends, which lost 5 bases and 0 bases, there was a span of 11 bases. The CDR3 is made up of 16 amino acids. The CDR3 spells CASSLDRSSYNSPLHF. The CDR3 DNA follows: TGCGCCAGCAGCTTAGACCGGAGCTCCTATAATTCACCCCTCCACTTT.

The chain recombines TRBV7-9 with TRBJ1-2, with D hard to call. The CDR3 loop spans 11 amino acids. Germline loops: CDR1 SEHNR, CDR2 FQNEAQ (reference sequence). The germline V and J ends were trimmed by 5 bases and 6 bases, with 7 bases remaining between them. This CDR3 reads CASSILNGYTF. In DNA form, the CDR3 reads TGTGCCAGCAGCATACTAAATGGCTACACCTTC.

V gene TRBV3-1 (or the pseudogene TRBV3-2) combines with J gene TRBJ1-1; D is unclear. This CDR3 spans 13 amino acids. From germline, CDR1 is LGHDT and CDR2 YNNKEL (reference sequence). The V gene lost 4 bases and the J gene lost 4 bases, with 10 bases spanning the gap. DNA for the CDR3: TGTGCCAGCAGCCCTATCGCAGGCACTGAAGCTTTCTTT. This codes for CASSPIAGTEAFF.

J is TRBJ2-4 and V is TRBV27, with 7 bases that match TRBD2. V gave up 4 bases and J gave up 1 base; unmatched junction bases: 7. The V gene's germline CDR1 is MNHEY and CDR2 SMNVEV (reference sequence). The CDR3 consists of 16 residues. The CDR3 here is CASSWGGARAKNIQYF. CDR3 bases: TGTGCCAGCAGTTGGGGGGGAGCCCGGGCCAAAAACATTCAGTACTTC.

Turning to this clone: Other DNA sequences in this sample translate to the same CDR3. This sequence joins TRBV18 and TRBJ2-7, with 8 bases fitting TRBD1. This CDR3 region has 15 residues. CDR1 KGHSH and CDR2 LQKENI come from the germline V gene. The trim removed 3 bases at V and 0 bases at J, leaving 4 bases unmatched. In nucleotides, the CDR3 is TGTGCCAGCTCACCTAGGACAGGGAGCTCCTACGAGCAGTACTTC. Amino acids: CASSPRTGSSYEQYF.

The rearrangement uses TRBV30 and TRBJ2-5; D is undetermined. This CDR3 has 13 residues. The germline gives CDR1 GTSNPN, CDR2 SVGIG (reference sequence). V was pared by 5 bases and J by 5 bases, with 15 bases between. Here the CDR3 DNA reads TGTGCCTGGGATCCCTTAGCCGGCGAGACCCAGTACTTC. Translation: CAWDPLAGETQYF.

V and J are TRBV10-3 and TRBJ1-2; a weak D match, TRBD1 (5 bases). The CDR3 extends over 14 amino acids. Per the germline V gene, CDR1 is ENHRY and CDR2 is SYGVKD. Trimming removed 4 bases at V and 8 bases at J, with 17 bases between. CDR3 loop: CAISGEGQRGGYTF. In DNA form, the CDR3 reads TGTGCCATCAGTGGGGAGGGGCAGCGAGGAGGCTACACCTTC.

This clone appeared a single time. V and J are TRBV10-3 and TRBJ1-5, with TRBD1 identical over 7 bases. Trimming at V came to 6 bases and at J to 3 bases, leaving 5 bases not matched to a gene. Germline lookup yields CDR1 ENHRY and CDR2 SYGVKD. The CDR3 extends over 14 amino acids. CDR3 amino acids: CAIRSGQDNQPQHF. CDR3 bases: TGTGCCATCAGGTCTGGACAGGACAATCAGCCCCAGCATTTT.

The chain links TRBV21-1 to TRBJ1-2. TRBV21-1 is shown as a pseudogene. CDR3 length: 18 amino acids. The CDR3 reads CASPENRVTDFPPNGYTF. The CDR3 DNA reads TGTGCCAGCCCCGAAAATCGGGTGACGGACTTTCCCCCTAACGGCTACACCTTC.

This rearrangement joins TRBV11-2 to TRBJ1-2; D call uncertain. Trimming shortened V by 0 bases and J by 3 bases, and 11 bases separated the two germline ends. Germline V gene lookup returns CDR1 SGHAT and CDR2 FQNNGV. This CDR3 comprises 15 residues. The CDR3 sequence is CASSLERRTYYGYTF. The CDR3 bases are TGTGCCAGCAGCTTAGAGAGGCGAACTTACTATGGCTACACCTTC. Full variable domain (rest looked up from reference TRBV11-2 and TRBJ1-2): EAGVAQSPRYKIIEKRQSVAFWCNPISGHATLYWYQQILGQGPKLLIQFQNNGVVDDSQLPKDRFSAERLKGVDSTLKIQPAKLEDSAVYLCASSLERRTYYGYTFGSGTRLTVV.

The rearrangement uses TRBV14 and TRBJ1-2; D gene unclear. Trimming left V 0 bases short and J 0 bases short, with 8 bases between. The germline gives CDR1 SGHDN, CDR2 FVKESK. CDR3 length: 15 residues. CDR3 nucleotides: TGTGCCAGCAGCCAAGAACGGTATCCTAACTATGGCTACACCTTC. As protein: CASSQERYPNYGYTF. Complete variable domain (other parts from reference TRBV14 and TRBJ1-2): EAGVTQFPSHSVIEKGQTVTLRCDPISGHDNLYWYRRVMGKEIKFLLHFVKESKQDESGMPNNRFLAERTGGTYSTLKVQPAELEDSGVYFCASSQERYPNYGYTFGSGTRLTVV.

The J gene is TRBJ2-5, the V gene TRBV7-2; D may be TRBD2 (6 bases). CDR3 length: 13 residues. The germline V and J ends were trimmed by 1 base and 4 bases, with 7 bases remaining between them. Germline V gene sequence: CDR1 SGHTA, CDR2 FQGNSA. The CDR3 DNA sequence: TGTGCCAGCAGCTTAGTGGGGGGAGAGACCCAGTACTTC. It codes for CASSLVGGETQYF.